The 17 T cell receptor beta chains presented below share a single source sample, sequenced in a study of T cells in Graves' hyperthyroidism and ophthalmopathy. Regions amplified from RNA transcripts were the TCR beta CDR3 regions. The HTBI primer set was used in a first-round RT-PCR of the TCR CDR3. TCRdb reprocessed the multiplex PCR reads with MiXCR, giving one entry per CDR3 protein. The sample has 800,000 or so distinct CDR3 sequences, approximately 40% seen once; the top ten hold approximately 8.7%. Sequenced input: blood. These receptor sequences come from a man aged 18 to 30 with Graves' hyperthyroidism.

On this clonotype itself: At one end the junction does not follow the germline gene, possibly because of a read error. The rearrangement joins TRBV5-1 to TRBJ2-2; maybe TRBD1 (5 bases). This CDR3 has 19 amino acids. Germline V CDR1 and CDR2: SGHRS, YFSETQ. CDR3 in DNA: TGTGCCAGCAGCCAAGGCCTAAGGCCGGACAACGCGAACACCGGGGAGCTGTTTTTT. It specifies CASSQGLRPDNANTGELFF.

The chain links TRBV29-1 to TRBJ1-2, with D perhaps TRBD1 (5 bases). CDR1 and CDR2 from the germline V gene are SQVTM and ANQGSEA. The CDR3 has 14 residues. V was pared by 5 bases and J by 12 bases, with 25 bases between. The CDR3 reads CSVRTQGGPAGNTF. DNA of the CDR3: TGCAGCGTTCGGACTCAGGGAGGGCCGGCTGGAAACACCTTC.

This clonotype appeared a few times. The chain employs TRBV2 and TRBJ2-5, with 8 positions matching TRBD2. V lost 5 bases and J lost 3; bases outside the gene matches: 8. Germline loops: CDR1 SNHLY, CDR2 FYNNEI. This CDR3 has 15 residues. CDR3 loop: CASSLITSGKETQYF. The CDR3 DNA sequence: TGTGCCAGCAGTCTCATTACTAGCGGAAAAGAGACCCAGTACTTC.

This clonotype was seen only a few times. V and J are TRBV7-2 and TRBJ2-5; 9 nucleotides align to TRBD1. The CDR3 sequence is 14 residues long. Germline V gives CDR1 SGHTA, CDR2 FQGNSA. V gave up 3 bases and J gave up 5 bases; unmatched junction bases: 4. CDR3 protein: CASSFNRGRETQYF. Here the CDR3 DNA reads TGTGCCAGCAGCTTTAACAGGGGGCGGGAGACCCAGTACTTC.

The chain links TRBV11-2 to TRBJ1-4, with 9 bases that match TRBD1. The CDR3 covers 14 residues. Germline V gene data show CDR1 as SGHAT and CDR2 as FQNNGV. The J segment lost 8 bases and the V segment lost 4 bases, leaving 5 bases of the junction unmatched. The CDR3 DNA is TGTGCCAGCAGCTGGGACAGGGAGGGAGAAAAACTGTTTTTT. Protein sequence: CASSWDREGEKLFF. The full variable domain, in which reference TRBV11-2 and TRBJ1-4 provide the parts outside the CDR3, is EAGVAQSPRYKIIEKRQSVAFWCNPISGHATLYWYQQILGQGPKLLIQFQNNGVVDDSQLPKDRFSAERLKGVDSTLKIQPAKLEDSAVYLCASSWDREGEKLFFGSGTQLSVL.

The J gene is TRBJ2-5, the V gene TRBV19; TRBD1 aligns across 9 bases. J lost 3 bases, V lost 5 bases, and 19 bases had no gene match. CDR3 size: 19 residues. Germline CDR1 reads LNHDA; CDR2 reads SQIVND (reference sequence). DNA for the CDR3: TGTGCCAGTAGTGTCGGACAGGGGCAGTATCGGCTTACGAAAGAGACCCAGTACTTC. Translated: CASSVGQGQYRLTKETQYF.

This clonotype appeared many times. In DNA, the CDR3 is TGTGCCAGCAGCGTAGGGGACAGTCCTTATAATTCACCCCTCCACTTT. Protein product: CASSVGDSPYNSPLHF. This sequence joins TRBV9 and TRBJ1-6; 7 bases agree with TRBD1. V shed 0 bases and J 4 bases; nucleotides not matched to a gene: 4. Germline CDR1 SGDLS, CDR2 YYNGEE. The CDR3 loop spans 16 amino acids.

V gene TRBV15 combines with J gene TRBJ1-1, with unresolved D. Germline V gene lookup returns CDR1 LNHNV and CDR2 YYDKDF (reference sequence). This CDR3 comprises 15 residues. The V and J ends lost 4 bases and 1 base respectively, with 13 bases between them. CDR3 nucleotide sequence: TGTGCCACCAGCACCTCGGGCACGCCGAACACTGAAGCTTTCTTT. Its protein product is CATSTSGTPNTEAFF. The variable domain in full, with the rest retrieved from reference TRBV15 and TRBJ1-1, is DAMVIQNPRYQVTQFGKPVTLSCSQTLNHNVMYWYQQKSSQAPKLLFHYYDKDFNNEADTPDNFQSRRPNTSFCFLDIRSPGLGDTAMYLCATSTSGTPNTEAFFGQGTRLTVV.

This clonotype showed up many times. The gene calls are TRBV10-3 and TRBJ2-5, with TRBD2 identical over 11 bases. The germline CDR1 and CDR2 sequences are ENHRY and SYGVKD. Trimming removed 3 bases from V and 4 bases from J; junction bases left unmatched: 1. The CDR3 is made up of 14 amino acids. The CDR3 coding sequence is TGTGCCATCAGTGAAACTAGCGGGGGAGAGACCCAGTACTTC. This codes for CAISETSGGETQYF.

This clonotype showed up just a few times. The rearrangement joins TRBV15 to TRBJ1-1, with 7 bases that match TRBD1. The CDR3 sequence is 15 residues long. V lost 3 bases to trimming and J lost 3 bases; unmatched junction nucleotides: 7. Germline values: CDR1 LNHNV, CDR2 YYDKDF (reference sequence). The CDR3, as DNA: TGTGCCACCAGCAGGGAGACAGGGATGGACACTGAAGCTTTCTTT. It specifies CATSRETGMDTEAFF. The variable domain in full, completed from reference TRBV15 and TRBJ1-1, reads DAMVIQNPRYQVTQFGKPVTLSCSQTLNHNVMYWYQQKSSQAPKLLFHYYDKDFNNEADTPDNFQSRRPNTSFCFLDIRSPGLGDTAMYLCATSRETGMDTEAFFGQGTRLTVV.

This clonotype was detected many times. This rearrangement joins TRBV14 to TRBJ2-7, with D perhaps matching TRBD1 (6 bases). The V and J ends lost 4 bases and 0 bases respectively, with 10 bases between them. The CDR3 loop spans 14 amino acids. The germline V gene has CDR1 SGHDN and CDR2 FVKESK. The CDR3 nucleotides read TGTGCCAGCAGCCTCGGGACATACTCCTACGAGCAGTACTTC. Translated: CASSLGTYSYEQYF.

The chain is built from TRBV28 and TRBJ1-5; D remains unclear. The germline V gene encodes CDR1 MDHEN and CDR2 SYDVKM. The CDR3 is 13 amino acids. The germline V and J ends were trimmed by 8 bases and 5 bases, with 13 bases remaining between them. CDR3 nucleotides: TGTGCCAGCGCATGGGGTAGAGATCAGCCCCAGCATTTT. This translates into CASAWGRDQPQHF.

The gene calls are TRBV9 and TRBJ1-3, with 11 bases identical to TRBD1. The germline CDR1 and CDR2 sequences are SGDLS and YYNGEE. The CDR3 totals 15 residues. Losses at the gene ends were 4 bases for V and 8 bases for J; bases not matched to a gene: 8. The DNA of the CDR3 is TGTGCCAGCAGCCCCCGGACAGGGGGCCTAGACACCATATATTTT. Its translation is CASSPRTGGLDTIYF. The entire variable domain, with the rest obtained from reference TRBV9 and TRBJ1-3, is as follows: DSGVTQTPKHLITATGQRVTLRCSPRSGDLSVYWYQQSLDQGLQFLIQYYNGEERAKGNILERFSAQQFPDLHSELNLSSLELGDSALYFCASSPRTGGLDTIYFGEGSWLTVV.

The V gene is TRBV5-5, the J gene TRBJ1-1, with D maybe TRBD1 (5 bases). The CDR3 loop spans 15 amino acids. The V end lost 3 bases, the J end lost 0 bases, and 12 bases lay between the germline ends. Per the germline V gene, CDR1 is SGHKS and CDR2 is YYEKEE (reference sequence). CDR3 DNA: TGTGCCAGCAGCTCGTGGGGGGGAATGAACACTGAAGCTTTCTTT. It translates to CASSSWGGMNTEAFF.

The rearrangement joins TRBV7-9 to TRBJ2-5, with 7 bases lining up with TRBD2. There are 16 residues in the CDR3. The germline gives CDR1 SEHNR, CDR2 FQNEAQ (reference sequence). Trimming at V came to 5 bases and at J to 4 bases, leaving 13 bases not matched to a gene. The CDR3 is CASSPTRLAGVETQYF. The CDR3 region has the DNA TGTGCCAGCAGCCCTACACGTCTCGCGGGAGTAGAGACCCAGTACTTC. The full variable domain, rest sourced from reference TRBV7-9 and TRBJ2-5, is DTGVSQNPRHKITKRGQNVTFRCDPISEHNRLYWYRQTLGQGPEFLTYFQNEAQLEKSRLLSDRFSAERPKGSFSTLEIQRTEQGDSAMYLCASSPTRLAGVETQYFGPGTRLLVL.

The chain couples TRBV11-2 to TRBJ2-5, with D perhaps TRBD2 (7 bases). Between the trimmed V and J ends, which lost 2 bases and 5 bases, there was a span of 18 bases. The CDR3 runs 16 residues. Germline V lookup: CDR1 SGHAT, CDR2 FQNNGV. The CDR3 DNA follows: TGTGCCAGCAGCTTACGAAGGGGGGGGGCGAGCGAGACCCAGTACTTC. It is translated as CASSLRRGGASETQYF.

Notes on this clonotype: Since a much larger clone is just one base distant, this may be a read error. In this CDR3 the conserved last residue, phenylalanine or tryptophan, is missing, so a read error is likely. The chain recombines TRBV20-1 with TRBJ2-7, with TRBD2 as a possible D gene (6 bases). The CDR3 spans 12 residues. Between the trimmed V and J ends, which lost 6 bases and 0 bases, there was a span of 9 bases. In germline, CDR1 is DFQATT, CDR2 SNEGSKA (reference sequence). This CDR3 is CSADGSSYEQYS. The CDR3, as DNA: TGCAGTGCCGACGGGAGCTCCTACGAGCAGTACTCC.